These T cell receptor beta chains were read from a single sample in a study of blood T cell repertoires in COVID-19. The assay was immunoSEQ multiplex PCR, and TCRdb's table has in-frame clones only and misses some. This table holds about 140,000 clones, roughly 82% found once. Sequenced: peripheral blood. Receptor source: a man in his 60s with active or convalescent COVID-19. The CDR3 runs from the conserved cysteine through the conserved F or W. The D gene is left open where the match is weak. Some rows have no size entry. The others give once, few or many, or a class for an expanded clone.

clone_size: NA
v_call: TRBV4-3
j_call: TRBJ2-1
cdr3_length: 14
d_call: NA
cdr3_aa: CASSQAIRGNEQFF
cdr3_nt: TGCGCCAGCAGCCAAGCAATACGGGGTAATGAGCAGTTCTTC

clone_size: NA
v_call: TRBV11-3
j_call: TRBJ1-3
cdr3_length: 16
d_call: TRBD1
cdr3_aa: CASSLGNRGPGNTIYF
cdr3_nt: TGTGCCAGCAGCTTAGGGAACAGGGGGCCTGGAAACACCATATATTTT

clone_size: few
v_call: TRBV11-2
j_call: TRBJ1-1
cdr3_length: 14
d_call: NA
cdr3_aa: CASGINLGDLGAFF
cdr3_nt: TGTGCCAGCGGGATAAATTTAGGGGATTTAGGAGCTTTCTTT

clone_size: NA
v_call: TRBV11-2
j_call: TRBJ1-1
cdr3_length: 16
d_call: NA
cdr3_aa: CASSPEEGSSNTEAFF
cdr3_nt: TGTGCCAGCAGCCCAGAGGAGGGCAGCTCGAACACTGAAGCTTTCTTT

clone_size: NA
v_call: TRBV12-3/TRBV12-4
j_call: TRBJ2-1
cdr3_length: 13
d_call: NA
cdr3_aa: CASTEPGLNEQFF
cdr3_nt: TGTGCCAGCACCGAACCGGGACTCAATGAGCAGTTCTTC

clone_size: NA
v_call: TRBV5-1
j_call: TRBJ2-1
cdr3_length: 14
d_call: NA
cdr3_aa: CASSSRPVRDEQFF
cdr3_nt: TGCGCCAGCAGCTCCAGACCGGTACGGGATGAGCAGTTCTTC

clone_size: NA
v_call: TRBV5-1
j_call: TRBJ2-5
cdr3_length: 16
d_call: TRBD2
cdr3_aa: CASSPDGLAVRETQYF
cdr3_nt: TGCGCCAGCAGCCCGGACGGGCTAGCGGTCAGAGAGACCCAGTACTTC

clone_size: NA
v_call: TRBV5-6
j_call: TRBJ2-7
cdr3_length: 14
d_call: TRBD2
cdr3_aa: CASSTGTSGGEQYF
cdr3_nt: TGTGCCAGCAGCACCGGGACTAGCGGGGGAGAGCAGTACTTC

clone_size: many
v_call: TRBV7-2
j_call: TRBJ1-1
cdr3_length: 15
d_call: NA
cdr3_aa: CASRFQAFTNTEAFF
cdr3_nt: TGTGCCAGCAGGTTCCAGGCTTTTACGAACACTGAAGCTTTCTTT

clone_size: NA
v_call: TRBV7-9
j_call: TRBJ2-5
cdr3_length: 15
d_call: TRBD1
cdr3_aa: CASSIRTGAMETQYF
cdr3_nt: TGTGCCAGCAGTATCCGGACAGGAGCAATGGAGACCCAGTACTTC

clone_size: NA
v_call: TRBV15
j_call: TRBJ2-7
cdr3_length: 15
d_call: NA
cdr3_aa: CATSRGDRSDYEQYF
cdr3_nt: TGTGCCACCAGCAGAGGAGACAGGAGCGATTACGAGCAGTACTTC

clone_size: NA
v_call: TRBV5-1
j_call: TRBJ1-1
cdr3_length: 18
d_call: NA
cdr3_aa: CASSLVPIRGVMNTEAFF
cdr3_nt: TGCGCCAGCAGCTTGGTACCTATCCGGGGAGTAATGAACACTGAAGCTTTCTTT

clone_size: NA
v_call: TRBV30
j_call: TRBJ1-4
cdr3_length: 14
d_call: NA
cdr3_aa: CAWSVLGVGEKLFF
cdr3_nt: TGTGCCTGGAGTGTATTAGGGGTCGGTGAAAAACTGTTTTTT

clone_size: NA
v_call: TRBV5-1
j_call: TRBJ1-2
cdr3_length: 12
d_call: NA
cdr3_aa: CASSQENYGYTF
cdr3_nt: TGCGCCAGTTCACAGGAGAACTATGGCTACACCTTC

clone_size: once
v_call: TRBV6-4
j_call: TRBJ2-6
cdr3_length: 15
d_call: NA
cdr3_aa: CASAASGSGANVLTF
cdr3_nt: TGTGCCAGCGCTGCATCCGGCTCTGGGGCCAACGTCCTGACTTTC

clone_size: NA
v_call: TRBV24-1
j_call: TRBJ2-2
cdr3_length: 16
d_call: TRBD1
cdr3_aa: CATSDPTTGGTGELFF
cdr3_nt: TGTGCCACCAGTGATCCAACCACAGGGGGCACCGGGGAGCTGTTTTTT

clone_size: NA
v_call: TRBV5-4
j_call: TRBJ1-4
cdr3_length: 15
d_call: NA
cdr3_aa: CASSRFSATNEKLFF
cdr3_nt: TGTGCCAGCAGCCGATTCAGTGCAACTAATGAAAAACTGTTTTTT

clone_size: NA
v_call: TRBV28
j_call: TRBJ1-3
cdr3_length: 16
d_call: TRBD1
cdr3_aa: CASSRQGARSGNTIYF
cdr3_nt: TGTGCCAGCAGTAGGCAGGGGGCTCGCTCTGGAAACACCATATATTTT

clone_size: NA
v_call: TRBV7-2
j_call: TRBJ2-1
cdr3_length: 13
d_call: NA
cdr3_aa: CASSFRLVHEQFF
cdr3_nt: TGTGCCAGCAGCTTTCGGCTAGTCCATGAGCAGTTCTTC

clone_size: NA
v_call: TRBV7-8
j_call: TRBJ1-2
cdr3_length: 13
d_call: NA
cdr3_aa: CASSLGGRRGYTF
cdr3_nt: TGTGCCAGCAGCTTAGGGGGGCGAAGGGGCTACACCTTC

clone_size: NA
v_call: TRBV25-1
j_call: TRBJ2-5
cdr3_length: 16
d_call: TRBD1
cdr3_aa: CASSDSTTGTAGTQYF
cdr3_nt: TGTGCCAGCAGTGATTCTACGACCGGGACAGCCGGAACCCAGTACTTC

clone_size: NA
v_call: TRBV10-3
j_call: TRBJ1-1
cdr3_length: 12
d_call: TRBD1
cdr3_aa: CAISGQDPEAFF
cdr3_nt: TGTGCCATCTCGGGACAGGATCCTGAAGCTTTCTTT

clone_size: NA
v_call: TRBV4-3
j_call: TRBJ1-1
cdr3_length: 16
d_call: TRBD1
cdr3_aa: CASSQDSTGVVSEAFF
cdr3_nt: TGCGCCAGCAGCCAAGATTCAACAGGGGTGGTTAGTGAAGCTTTCTTT

clone_size: NA
v_call: TRBV11-2
j_call: TRBJ2-1
cdr3_length: 14
d_call: TRBD2
cdr3_aa: CASGRASGRGEQFF
cdr3_nt: TGTGCCAGCGGGCGAGCTAGCGGGAGGGGTGAGCAGTTCTTC

clone_size: NA
v_call: TRBV27
j_call: TRBJ2-7
cdr3_length: 15
d_call: TRBD1
cdr3_aa: CASSLGRGRAYEQYF
cdr3_nt: TGTGCCAGCAGTTTAGGTAGGGGGCGCGCCTACGAGCAGTACTTC

clone_size: NA
v_call: TRBV30
j_call: TRBJ2-1
cdr3_length: 17
d_call: TRBD2
cdr3_aa: CAWIKGLAGSSYNEQFF
cdr3_nt: TGTGCCTGGATCAAGGGACTAGCGGGGAGCTCCTACAATGAGCAGTTCTTC

clone_size: many
v_call: TRBV4-1
j_call: TRBJ2-3
cdr3_length: 18
d_call: NA
cdr3_aa: CASSQDRFDYAGTDTQYF
cdr3_nt: TGCGCCAGCAGCCAAGATCGTTTCGACTATGCCGGCACAGATACGCAGTATTTT

clone_size: NA
v_call: TRBV10-1
j_call: TRBJ2-2
cdr3_length: 15
d_call: NA
cdr3_aa: CASSEGQPNTGELFF
cdr3_nt: TGCGCCAGCAGTGAGGGACAGCCGAACACCGGGGAGCTGTTTTTT

clone_size: NA
v_call: TRBV6-5
j_call: TRBJ2-7
cdr3_length: 15
d_call: TRBD2
cdr3_aa: CASSYSGLAAYEQYF
cdr3_nt: TGTGCCAGCAGTTACTCGGGACTAGCGGCCTACGAGCAGTACTTC

clone_size: NA
v_call: TRBV10-1
j_call: TRBJ2-1
cdr3_length: 14
d_call: NA
cdr3_aa: CASSDSGQGYEQFF
cdr3_nt: TGCGCCAGCAGTGACTCGGGACAAGGATATGAGCAGTTCTTC

clone_size: NA
v_call: TRBV7-7
j_call: TRBJ2-1
cdr3_length: 17
d_call: NA
cdr3_aa: CASSLKEGRSSYNEQFF
cdr3_nt: TGTGCTAGCAGCTTAAAGGAGGGACGGAGCTCCTACAATGAGCAGTTCTTC

clone_size: few
v_call: TRBV4-3
j_call: TRBJ2-1
cdr3_length: 16
d_call: NA
cdr3_aa: CASSQDWGQSYNEQFF
cdr3_nt: TGCGCCAGCAGCCAAGACTGGGGGCAATCCTACAATGAGCAGTTCTTC

clone_size: NA
v_call: TRBV5-1
j_call: TRBJ1-1
cdr3_length: 12
d_call: TRBD1
cdr3_aa: CASSSGQGEVFF
cdr3_nt: TGCGCCAGCAGCTCGGGACAGGGGGAAGTTTTCTTT